This paragraph covers one T cell receptor (beta chain) sequence. The data belong to a study of blood T cell repertoires in COVID-19. V was cut by 2 bases and J by 4 bases, with 15 bases left in between. CDR3 size: 16 residues. Germline-derived CDR1 and CDR2 are SGHTS and YDEGEE. TCRdb keeps only in-frame clones here, not all; method: immunoSEQ multiplex PCR. The sample has about 250,000 clones, more than 75% seen once. Participants' own reports of clinical history determined their cohort assignment. Two negative PCRs, clearance, or symptom resolution had been documented for recovered Cohort 3 donors. The sequence was obtained from a man aged 35-49 years who had recovered from COVID-19. Sequenced sample: PBMCs or T cells enriched from blood (not recorded which). The chain has TRBV5-8 and TRBJ1-4; D gene ambiguous. CDR3 in DNA: TGTGCCAGCAGCTTTCCCCGAAGGAGGAATAATGAAAAACTGTTTTTT. Translating it yields CASSFPRRRNNEKLFF.